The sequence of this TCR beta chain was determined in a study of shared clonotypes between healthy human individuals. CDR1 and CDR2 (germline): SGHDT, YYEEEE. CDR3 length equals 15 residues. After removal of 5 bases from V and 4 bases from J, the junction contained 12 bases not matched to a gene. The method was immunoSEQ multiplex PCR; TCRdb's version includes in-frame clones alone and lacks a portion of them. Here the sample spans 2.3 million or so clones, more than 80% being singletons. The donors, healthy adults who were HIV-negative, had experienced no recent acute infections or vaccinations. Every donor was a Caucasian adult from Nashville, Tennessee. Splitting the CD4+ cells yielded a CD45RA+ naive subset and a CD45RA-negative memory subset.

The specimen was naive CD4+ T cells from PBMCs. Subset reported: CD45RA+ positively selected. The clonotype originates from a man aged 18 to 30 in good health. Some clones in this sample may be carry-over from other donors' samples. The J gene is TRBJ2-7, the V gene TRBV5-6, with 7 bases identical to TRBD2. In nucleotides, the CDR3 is TGTGCCAGCAGGGAGGCGGGCGGGAGTGGGTACGAGCAGTACTTC. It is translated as CASREAGGSGYEQYF.